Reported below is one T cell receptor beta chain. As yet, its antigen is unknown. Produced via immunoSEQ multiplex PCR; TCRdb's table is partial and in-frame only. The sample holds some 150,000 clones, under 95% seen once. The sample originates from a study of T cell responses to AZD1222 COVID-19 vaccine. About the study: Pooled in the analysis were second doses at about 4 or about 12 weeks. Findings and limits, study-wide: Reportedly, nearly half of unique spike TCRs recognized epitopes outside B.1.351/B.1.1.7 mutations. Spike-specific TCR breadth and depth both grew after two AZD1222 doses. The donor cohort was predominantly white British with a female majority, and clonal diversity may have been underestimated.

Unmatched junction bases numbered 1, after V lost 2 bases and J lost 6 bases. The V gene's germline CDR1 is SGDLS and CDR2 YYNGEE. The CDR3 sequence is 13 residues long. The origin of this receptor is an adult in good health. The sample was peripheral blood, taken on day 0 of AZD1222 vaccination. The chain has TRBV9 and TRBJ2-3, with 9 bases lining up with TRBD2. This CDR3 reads CASSVSGGDTQYF. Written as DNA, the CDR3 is TGTGCCAGCAGCGTTAGCGGGGGTGATACGCAGTATTTT.